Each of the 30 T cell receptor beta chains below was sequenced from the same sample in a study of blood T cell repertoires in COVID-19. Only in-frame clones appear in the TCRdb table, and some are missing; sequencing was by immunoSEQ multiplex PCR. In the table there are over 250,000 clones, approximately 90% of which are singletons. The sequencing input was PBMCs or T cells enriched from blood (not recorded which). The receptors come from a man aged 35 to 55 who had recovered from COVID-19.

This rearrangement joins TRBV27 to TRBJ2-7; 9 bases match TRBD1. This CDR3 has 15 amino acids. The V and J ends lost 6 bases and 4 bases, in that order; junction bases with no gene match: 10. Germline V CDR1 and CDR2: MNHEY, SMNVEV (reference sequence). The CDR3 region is CASSKPGQGIYEQYF. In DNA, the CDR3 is TGTGCCAGCAGCAAGCCGGGACAGGGAATATACGAGCAGTACTTC.

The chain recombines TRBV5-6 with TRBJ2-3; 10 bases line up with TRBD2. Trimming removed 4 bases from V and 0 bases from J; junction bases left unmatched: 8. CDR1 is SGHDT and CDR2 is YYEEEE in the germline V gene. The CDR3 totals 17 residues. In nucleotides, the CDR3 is TGTGCCAGCAGCCATCCTACTAGCGGGGAAAGCACAGATACGCAGTATTTT. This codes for CASSHPTSGESTDTQYF.

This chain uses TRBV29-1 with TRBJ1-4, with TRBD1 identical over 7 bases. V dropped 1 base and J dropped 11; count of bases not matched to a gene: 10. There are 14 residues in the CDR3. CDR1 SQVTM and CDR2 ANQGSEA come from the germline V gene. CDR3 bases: TGCAGCGTTGAAGTTTCGGGGCCAGGGGGGAAACTGTTTTTT. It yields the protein CSVEVSGPGGKLFF.

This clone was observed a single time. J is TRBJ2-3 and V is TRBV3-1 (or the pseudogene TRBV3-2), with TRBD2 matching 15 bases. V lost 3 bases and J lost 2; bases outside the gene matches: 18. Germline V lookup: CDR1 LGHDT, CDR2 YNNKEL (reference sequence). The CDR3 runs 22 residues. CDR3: CASSHYGLAGGTRDYNTDTQYF. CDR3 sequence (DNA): TGTGCCAGCAGCCACTACGGACTAGCGGGAGGGACCCGTGACTACAACACAGATACGCAGTATTTT.

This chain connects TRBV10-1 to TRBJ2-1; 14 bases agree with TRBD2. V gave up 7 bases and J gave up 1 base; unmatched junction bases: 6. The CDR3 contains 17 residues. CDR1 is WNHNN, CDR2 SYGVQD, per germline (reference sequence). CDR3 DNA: TGCGCCAGCAACGGGACTAGCGGGAGTGATTCCTACAATGAGCAGTTCTTC. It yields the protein CASNGTSGSDSYNEQFF.

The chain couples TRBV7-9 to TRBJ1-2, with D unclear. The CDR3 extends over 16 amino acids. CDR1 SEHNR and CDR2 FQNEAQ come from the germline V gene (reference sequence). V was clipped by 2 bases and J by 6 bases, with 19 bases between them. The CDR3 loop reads CASSLLFTGGEDGYTF. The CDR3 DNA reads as TGTGCCAGCAGCTTATTATTTACCGGCGGAGAAGATGGCTACACCTTC.

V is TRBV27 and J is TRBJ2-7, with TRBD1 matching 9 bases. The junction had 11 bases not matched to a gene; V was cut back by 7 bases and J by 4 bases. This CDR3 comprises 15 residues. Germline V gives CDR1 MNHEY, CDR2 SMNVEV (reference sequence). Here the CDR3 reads CASTFAGTGTYEQYF. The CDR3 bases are TGTGCCAGCACCTTCGCCGGGACAGGGACGTACGAGCAGTACTTC.

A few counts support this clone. CDR3 protein: CASSPTTSGNRREQYF. The CDR3 DNA is TGCGCCAGCAGCCCAACGACTAGCGGGAACCGGAGGGAGCAGTACTTC. The chain links TRBV5-1 to TRBJ2-7, with 11 bases identical to TRBD2. Germline CDR1 reads SGHRS; CDR2 reads YFSETQ. The CDR3 is made up of 16 amino acids. Trimming at V came to 4 bases and at J to 7 bases, leaving 13 bases not matched to a gene.

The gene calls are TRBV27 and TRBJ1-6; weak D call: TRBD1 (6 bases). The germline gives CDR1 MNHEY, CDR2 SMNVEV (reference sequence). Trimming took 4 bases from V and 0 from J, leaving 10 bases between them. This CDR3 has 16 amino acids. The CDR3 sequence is CASSYTGSSYNSPLHF. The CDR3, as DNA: TGTGCCAGCAGTTACACAGGGAGCTCCTATAATTCACCCCTCCACTTT.

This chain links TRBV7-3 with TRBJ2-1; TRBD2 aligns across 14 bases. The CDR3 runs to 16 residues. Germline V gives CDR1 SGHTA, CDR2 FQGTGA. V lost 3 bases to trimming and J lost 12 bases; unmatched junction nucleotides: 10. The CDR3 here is CASSFNPGLAGAGQFF. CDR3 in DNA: TGTGCCAGCAGCTTTAACCCGGGACTAGCGGGAGCAGGGCAGTTCTTC.

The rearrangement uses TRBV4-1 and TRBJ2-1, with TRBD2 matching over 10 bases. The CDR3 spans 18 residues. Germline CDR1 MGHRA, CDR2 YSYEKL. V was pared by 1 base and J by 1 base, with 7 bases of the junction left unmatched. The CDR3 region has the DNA TGCGCCAGCAGCCAAGTCGGACTAGCGGACCGATCCTACAATGAGCAGTTCTTC. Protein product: CASSQVGLADRSYNEQFF.

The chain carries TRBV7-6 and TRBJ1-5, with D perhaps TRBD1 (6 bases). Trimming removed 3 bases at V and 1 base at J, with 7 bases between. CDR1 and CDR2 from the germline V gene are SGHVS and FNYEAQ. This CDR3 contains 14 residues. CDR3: CASSLGQSNQPQHF. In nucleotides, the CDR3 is TGTGCCAGCAGCTTGGGACAAAGCAATCAGCCCCAGCATTTT.

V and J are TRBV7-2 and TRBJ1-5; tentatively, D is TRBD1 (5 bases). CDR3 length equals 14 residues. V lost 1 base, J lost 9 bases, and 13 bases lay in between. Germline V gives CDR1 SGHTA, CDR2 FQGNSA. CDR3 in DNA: TGTGCCAGCAGCTTAGGGGCAGGGAGGGGGCCCCAGCATTTT. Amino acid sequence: CASSLGAGRGPQHF.

CDR3 in amino acids: CASSNTGGNQPQHF. Written as DNA, the CDR3 is TGTGCCAGTAGTAACACAGGGGGGAATCAGCCCCAGCATTTT. V gene TRBV19 combines with J gene TRBJ1-5; 8 bases agree with TRBD1. The CDR3 covers 14 residues. Germline V gene lookup returns CDR1 LNHDA and CDR2 SQIVND (reference sequence). V shed 4 bases and J 4 bases; nucleotides not matched to a gene: 3.

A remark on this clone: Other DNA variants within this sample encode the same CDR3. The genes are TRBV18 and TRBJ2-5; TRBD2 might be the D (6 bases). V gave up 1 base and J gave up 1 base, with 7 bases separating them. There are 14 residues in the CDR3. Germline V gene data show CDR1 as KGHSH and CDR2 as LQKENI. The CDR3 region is CASSPRGVQETQYF. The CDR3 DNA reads TGTGCCAGCTCACCACGGGGGGTCCAAGAGACCCAGTACTTC. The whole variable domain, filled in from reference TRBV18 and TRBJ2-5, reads NAGVMQNPRHLVRRRGQEARLRCSPMKGHSHVYWYRQLPEEGLKFMVYLQKENIIDESGMPKERFSAEFPKEGPSILRIQQVVRGDSAAYFCASSPRGVQETQYFGPGTRLLVL.

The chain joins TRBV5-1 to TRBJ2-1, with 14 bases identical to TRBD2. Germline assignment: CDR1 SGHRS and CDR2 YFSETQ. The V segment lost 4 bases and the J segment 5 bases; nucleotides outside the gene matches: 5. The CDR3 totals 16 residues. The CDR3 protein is CASSRGTSGGNNEQFF. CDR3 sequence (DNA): TGCGCCAGCAGCCGGGGGACTAGCGGGGGAAACAATGAGCAGTTCTTC.

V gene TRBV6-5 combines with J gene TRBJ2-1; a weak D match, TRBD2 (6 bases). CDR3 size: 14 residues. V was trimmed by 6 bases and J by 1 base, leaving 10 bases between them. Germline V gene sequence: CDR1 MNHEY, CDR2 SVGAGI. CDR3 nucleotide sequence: TGTGCCAGCAGCTTTGCGGGATCCTACAATGAGCAGTTCTTC. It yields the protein CASSFAGSYNEQFF.

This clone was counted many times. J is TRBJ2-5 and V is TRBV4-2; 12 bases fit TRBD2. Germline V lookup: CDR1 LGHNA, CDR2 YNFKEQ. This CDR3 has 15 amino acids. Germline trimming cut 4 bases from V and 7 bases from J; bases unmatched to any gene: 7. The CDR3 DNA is TGTGCCAGCAGCCTGGCTAGCGGGGGGGCGGGGACCCAGTACTTC. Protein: CASSLASGGAGTQYF.

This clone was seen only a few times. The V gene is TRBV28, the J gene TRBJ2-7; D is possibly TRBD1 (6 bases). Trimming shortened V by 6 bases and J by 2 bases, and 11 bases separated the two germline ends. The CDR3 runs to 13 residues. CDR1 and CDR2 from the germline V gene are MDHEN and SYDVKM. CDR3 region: CASRLTGTYEQYF. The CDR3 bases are TGTGCCAGCAGACTGACAGGCACCTACGAGCAGTACTTC.

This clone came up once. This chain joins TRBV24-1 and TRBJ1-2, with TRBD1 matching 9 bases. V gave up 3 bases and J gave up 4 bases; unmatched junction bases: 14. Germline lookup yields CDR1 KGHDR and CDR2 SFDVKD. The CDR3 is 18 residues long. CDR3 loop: CATSDDKGTGKTSYGYTF. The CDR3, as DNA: TGTGCCACCAGTGATGACAAGGGGACAGGGAAAACAAGCTATGGCTACACCTTC.

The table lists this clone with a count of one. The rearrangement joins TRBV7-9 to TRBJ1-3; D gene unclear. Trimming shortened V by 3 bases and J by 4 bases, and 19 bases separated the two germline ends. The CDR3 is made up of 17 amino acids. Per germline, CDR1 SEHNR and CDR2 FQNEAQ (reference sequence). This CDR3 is CASSFLDISGSGNTIYF. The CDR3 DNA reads TGTGCCAGCAGCTTCCTTGACATATCAGGCTCCGGAAACACCATATATTTT.

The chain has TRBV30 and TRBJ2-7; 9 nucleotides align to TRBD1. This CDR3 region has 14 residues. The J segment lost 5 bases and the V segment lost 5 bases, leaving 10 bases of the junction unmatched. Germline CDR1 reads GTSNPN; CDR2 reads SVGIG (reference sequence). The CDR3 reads CAWVLPDRGHEQYF. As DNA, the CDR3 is TGTGCCTGGGTACTTCCGGACAGGGGCCACGAGCAGTACTTC.

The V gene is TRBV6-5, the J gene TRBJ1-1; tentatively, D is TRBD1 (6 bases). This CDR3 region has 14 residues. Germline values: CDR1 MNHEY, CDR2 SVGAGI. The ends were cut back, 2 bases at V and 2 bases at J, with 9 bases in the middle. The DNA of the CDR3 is TGTGCCAGCAGTTACGGGGGGGCAAACACTGAAGCTTTCTTT. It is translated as CASSYGGANTEAFF.

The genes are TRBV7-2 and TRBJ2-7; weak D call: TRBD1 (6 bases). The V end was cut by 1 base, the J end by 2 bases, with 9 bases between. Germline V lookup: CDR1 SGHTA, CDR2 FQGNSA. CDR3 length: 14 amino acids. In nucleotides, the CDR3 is TGTGCCAGCAGCTTAGGGGGACAAGCCTACGAGCAGTACTTC. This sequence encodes CASSLGGQAYEQYF.

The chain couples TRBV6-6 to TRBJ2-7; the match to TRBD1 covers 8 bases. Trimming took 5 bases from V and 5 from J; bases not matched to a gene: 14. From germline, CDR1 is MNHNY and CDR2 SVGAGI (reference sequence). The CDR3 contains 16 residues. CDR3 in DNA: TGTGCCAGCAGTCTCGGACAGGGACTCTCTCCAAACGAGCAGTACTTC. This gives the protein CASSLGQGLSPNEQYF.

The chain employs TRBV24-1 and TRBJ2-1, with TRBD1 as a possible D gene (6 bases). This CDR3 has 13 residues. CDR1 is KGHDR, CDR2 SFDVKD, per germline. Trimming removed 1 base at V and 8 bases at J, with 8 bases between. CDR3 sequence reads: CATSDFYRDEQFF. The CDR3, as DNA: TGTGCCACCAGTGATTTTTACAGGGATGAGCAGTTCTTC.

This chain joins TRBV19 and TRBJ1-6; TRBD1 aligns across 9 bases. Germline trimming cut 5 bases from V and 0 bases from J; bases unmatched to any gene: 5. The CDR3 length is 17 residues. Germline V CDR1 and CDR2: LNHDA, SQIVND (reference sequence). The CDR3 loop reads CASSGQGTLSYNSPLHF. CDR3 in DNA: TGTGCCAGTAGTGGACAGGGGACCCTCTCCTATAATTCACCCCTCCACTTT.

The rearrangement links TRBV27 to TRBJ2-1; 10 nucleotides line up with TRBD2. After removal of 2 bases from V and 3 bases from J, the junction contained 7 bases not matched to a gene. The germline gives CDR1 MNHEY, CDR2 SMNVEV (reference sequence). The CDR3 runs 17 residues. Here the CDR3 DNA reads TGTGCCAGCAGTTTACGGAGCGGGAGGGCCTTCTACAATGAGCAGTTCTTC. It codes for CASSLRSGRAFYNEQFF.

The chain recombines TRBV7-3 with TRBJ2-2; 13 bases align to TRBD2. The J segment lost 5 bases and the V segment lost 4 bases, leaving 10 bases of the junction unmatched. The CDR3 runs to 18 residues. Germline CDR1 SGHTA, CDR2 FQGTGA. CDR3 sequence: CASSSLGTSGVGTGELFF. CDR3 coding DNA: TGTGCCAGCAGCTCCCTAGGGACTAGCGGGGTAGGGACCGGGGAGCTGTTTTTT.

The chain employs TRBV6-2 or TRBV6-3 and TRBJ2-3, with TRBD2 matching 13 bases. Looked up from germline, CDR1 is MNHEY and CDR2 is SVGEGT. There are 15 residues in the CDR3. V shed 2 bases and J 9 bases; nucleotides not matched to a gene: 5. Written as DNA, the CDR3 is TGTGCCAGCAGTTACACAGGACTAGCGGGGGTCACGCAGTATTTT. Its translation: CASSYTGLAGVTQYF.